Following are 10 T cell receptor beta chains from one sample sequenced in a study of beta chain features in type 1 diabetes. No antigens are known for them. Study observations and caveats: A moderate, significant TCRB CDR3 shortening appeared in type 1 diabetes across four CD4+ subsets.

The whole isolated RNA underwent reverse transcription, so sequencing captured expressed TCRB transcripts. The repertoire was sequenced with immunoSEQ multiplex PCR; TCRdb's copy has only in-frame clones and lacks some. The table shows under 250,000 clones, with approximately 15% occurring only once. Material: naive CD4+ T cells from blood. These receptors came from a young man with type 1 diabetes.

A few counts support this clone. CDR3 sequence reads: CASSQDKGARTEAFF. In DNA form, the CDR3 reads TGTGCCAGCAGCCAAGACAAGGGGGCAAGGACTGAAGCTTTCTTT. This sequence joins TRBV4-2 and TRBJ1-1, with 7 positions matching TRBD1. V gave up 0 bases and J gave up 5 bases; unmatched junction bases: 6. The CDR3 consists of 15 residues. Germline V gives CDR1 LGHNA, CDR2 YNFKEQ.

The CDR3 DNA reads TGTGCCAGCTGGAAGCGGGAGCCCGCGGATACGCAGTATTTT. This translates into CASWKREPADTQYF. The J gene is TRBJ2-3, the V gene TRBV27; 8 bases line up with TRBD2. The CDR3 loop spans 14 amino acids. In germline, CDR1 is MNHEY, CDR2 SMNVEV (reference sequence). The ends lost 8 bases at V and 6 bases at J; junction bases unmatched: 10.

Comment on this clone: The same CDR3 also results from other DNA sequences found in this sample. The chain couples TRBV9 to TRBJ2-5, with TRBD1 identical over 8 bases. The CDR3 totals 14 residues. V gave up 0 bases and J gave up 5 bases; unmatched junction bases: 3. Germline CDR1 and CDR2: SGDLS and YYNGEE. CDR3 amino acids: CASSVAQGAETQYF. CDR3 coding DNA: TGTGCCAGCAGCGTAGCCCAGGGGGCTGAGACCCAGTACTTC.

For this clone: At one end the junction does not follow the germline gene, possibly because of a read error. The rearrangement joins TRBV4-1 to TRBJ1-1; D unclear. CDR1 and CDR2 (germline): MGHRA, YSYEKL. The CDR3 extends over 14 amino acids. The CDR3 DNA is TGCGCCAGCAGCCTACCCCAAGGTGAGGCTGACGCTTTCTTT. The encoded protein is CASSLPQGEADAFF.

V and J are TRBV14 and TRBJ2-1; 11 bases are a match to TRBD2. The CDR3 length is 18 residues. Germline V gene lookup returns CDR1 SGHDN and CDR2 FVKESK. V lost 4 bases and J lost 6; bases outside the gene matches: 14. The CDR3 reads CASSPRGLAGGRANEQFF. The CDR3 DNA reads TGTGCCAGCAGCCCCCGCGGCCTAGCGGGAGGAAGGGCCAATGAGCAGTTCTTC.

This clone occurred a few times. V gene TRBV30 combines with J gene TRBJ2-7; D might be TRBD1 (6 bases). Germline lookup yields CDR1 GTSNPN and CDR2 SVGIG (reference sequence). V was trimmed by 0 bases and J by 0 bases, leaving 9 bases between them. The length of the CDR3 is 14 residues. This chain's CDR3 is CAWSVKGGSYEQYF. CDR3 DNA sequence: TGTGCCTGGAGTGTTAAAGGGGGCTCCTACGAGCAGTACTTC.

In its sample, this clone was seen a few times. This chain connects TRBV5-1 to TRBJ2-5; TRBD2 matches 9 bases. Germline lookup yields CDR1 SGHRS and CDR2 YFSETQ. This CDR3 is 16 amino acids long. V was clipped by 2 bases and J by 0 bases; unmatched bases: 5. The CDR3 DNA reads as TGCGCCAGCAGCTTCGGACTAGCGAAAGACCAAGAGACCCAGTACTTC. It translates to CASSFGLAKDQETQYF.

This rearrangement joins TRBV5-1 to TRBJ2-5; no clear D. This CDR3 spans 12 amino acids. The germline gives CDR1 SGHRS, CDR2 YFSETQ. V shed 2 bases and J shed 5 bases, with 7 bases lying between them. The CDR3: CASSLQQETQYF. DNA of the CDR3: TGCGCCAGCAGCTTACAACAGGAGACCCAGTACTTC.

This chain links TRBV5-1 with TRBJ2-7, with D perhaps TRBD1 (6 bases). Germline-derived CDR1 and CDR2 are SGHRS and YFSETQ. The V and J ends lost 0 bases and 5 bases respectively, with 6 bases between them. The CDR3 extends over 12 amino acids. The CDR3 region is CASSLAGDEQYF. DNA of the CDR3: TGCGCCAGCAGCTTGGCAGGGGACGAGCAGTACTTC.

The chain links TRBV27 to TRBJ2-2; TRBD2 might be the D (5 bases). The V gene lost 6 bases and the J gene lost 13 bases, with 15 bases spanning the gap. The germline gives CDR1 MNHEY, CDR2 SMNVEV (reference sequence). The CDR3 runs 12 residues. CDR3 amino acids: CASRRHRGRLFF. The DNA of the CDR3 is TGTGCCAGCAGAAGGCACCGGGGAAGGCTGTTTTTT.